Each of the 22 T cell receptor beta chains below was sequenced from the same sample in a study of T-cell memory formation after mild COVID-19 (dated by TCRdb to the early 2020s). Library preparation employed 5' RACE. The sample was run on an Illumina NovaSeq 6000. TCRdb reprocessed the public reads (quality trimming at Q25 with fastp, clone calling with MiXCR) and kept in-frame beta chains. Each CDR3 protein gets just one entry, which takes the most common genes and DNA from the rows behind it. The sample table lists approximately 300,000 distinct CDR3 sequences, 15% to 20% of them with a count of one. Of the sample, around a fifth falls within the top ten clones. Sequencing input: PBMCs or a T cell subset sorted from them (not recorded which). All receptors derive from a man aged 18 to 30 who had mild COVID-19 (a few samples of this study predate the infection). The sample titles of this study are shuffled in the database, so cell type and time point are left out; the donor was told from shared clones.

V is TRBV4-1 and J is TRBJ2-1, with a tentative D call TRBD1 (6 bases). In germline, CDR1 is MGHRA, CDR2 YSYEKL. The CDR3 covers 16 residues. V lost 4 bases to trimming and J lost 0 bases, with 13 bases between them. The CDR3 sequence is CASSPQGSSSYNEQFF. In nucleotides, the CDR3 is TGCGCCAGCAGCCCTCAGGGGTCGAGCTCCTACAATGAGCAGTTCTTC.

This clonotype was observed a few times. This sequence joins TRBV27 and TRBJ2-7; TRBD1 aligns across 11 bases. Trimming removed 6 bases from V and 11 bases from J; junction bases left unmatched: 15. The CDR3 spans 15 residues. The V gene's germline CDR1 is MNHEY and CDR2 SMNVEV (reference sequence). The CDR3: CASRGTGQGAHMEYF. The CDR3 region has the DNA TGTGCCAGCAGGGGAACAGGACAGGGGGCCCATATGGAGTACTTC.

Ten or more counts support this clonotype. The chain employs TRBV18 and TRBJ2-7; no firm D call. The CDR3 contains 16 residues. CDR1 is KGHSH, CDR2 LQKENI, per germline. V lost 6 bases and J 0 bases, leaving 18 bases between the germline ends. In nucleotides, the CDR3 is TGTGCCAGCTCCCTACCACGAGGACGGAGCTCCTACGAGCAGTACTTC. The encoded protein is CASSLPRGRSSYEQYF.

The chain joins TRBV5-4 to TRBJ2-5; TRBD1 agrees at 7 bases. The V and J ends lost 3 bases and 4 bases, in that order; junction bases with no gene match: 12. The CDR3 consists of 16 residues. The V gene's germline CDR1 is SGHNT and CDR2 YYREEE (reference sequence). CDR3 bases: TGTGCCAGCAGCTCCGAAGAGGGGGCTGGACGAGAGACCCAGTACTTC. This translates into CASSSEEGAGRETQYF.

About this clonotype: A clone one base away is much larger, so this may be a read error. This chain uses TRBV12-3 or TRBV12-4 with TRBJ2-7, with D unclear. CDR3 size: 12 residues. Between the trimmed V and J ends, which lost 8 bases and 0 bases, there was a span of 8 bases. The DNA for the CDR3 is TGTGCCAGCGGATGTGGCTCCTACGAGCAGTACTTC. It specifies CASGCGSYEQYF.

V is TRBV4-1 and J is TRBJ1-1; D unclear. The ends were cut back, 3 bases at V and 4 bases at J, with 12 bases in the middle. From germline, CDR1 is MGHRA and CDR2 YSYEKL. This CDR3 spans 14 amino acids. The CDR3 spells CASSQWEGGTEAFF. CDR3 sequence (DNA): TGCGCCAGCAGCCAGTGGGAGGGAGGCACTGAAGCTTTCTTT.

The chain combines TRBV20-1 with TRBJ2-7; D is unresolved. Trimming took 6 bases from V and 4 from J, leaving 16 bases between them. CDR1 is DFQATT and CDR2 is SNEGSKA in the germline V gene (reference sequence). The CDR3 runs to 13 residues. In nucleotides, the CDR3 is TGCAGTGCCCTCCACCCAGTGCTATACGAGCAGTACGTC. Its translation is CSALHPVLYEQYV.

The V gene is TRBV7-2, the J gene TRBJ2-7, with D uncertain. The CDR3 spans 13 residues. CDR1 is SGHTA and CDR2 is FQGNSA in the germline V gene. Trimming removed 1 base at V and 6 bases at J, with 10 bases between. DNA for the CDR3: TGTGCCAGCAGCTTAGATTGGGGTGGCGAGCAGTACTTC. It specifies CASSLDWGGEQYF. The whole variable domain, remainder taken from reference TRBV7-2 and TRBJ2-7, is GAGVSQSPSNKVTEKGKDVELRCDPISGHTALYWYRQSLGQGLEFLIYFQGNSAPDKSGLPSDRFSAERTGGSVSTLTIQRTQQEDSAVYLCASSLDWGGEQYFGPGTRLTVT.

Many counts were recorded for this clonotype. The genes are TRBV6-6 and TRBJ2-7; perhaps TRBD2 as D (5 bases). V was clipped by 2 bases and J by 7 bases, with 12 bases between them. The CDR3 contains 13 residues. Germline V gives CDR1 MNHNY, CDR2 SVGAGI (reference sequence). CDR3 nucleotides: TGTGCCAGCAGTTACGGTATCCCGGGGGAGCAGTACGTC. The encoded protein is CASSYGIPGEQYV.

The V gene is TRBV20-1, the J gene TRBJ1-4; weak D call: TRBD1 (5 bases). CDR1 and CDR2 (germline): DFQATT, SNEGSKA (reference sequence). Deletions cut 3 bases from V and 0 bases from J, with 11 bases between. This CDR3 is 15 amino acids long. CDR3 nucleotide sequence: TGCAGTGCTAGGGAGGGGTCTGCAACTAATGAAAAACTGTTTTTT. Protein sequence: CSAREGSATNEKLFF.

This clonotype appeared many times. One junction end does not reproduce the germline sequence, and a read error may be involved. The V and J genes are TRBV4-2 and TRBJ2-3; D gene ambiguous. CDR1 is LGHNA, CDR2 YNFKEQ, per germline. This CDR3 is built from 16 residues. The CDR3, as DNA: TGCGCCAGCAGCCAAGTTCTGGGTGGGGGCACAGATACGCAGTATTTT. As protein: CASSQVLGGGTDTQYF.

V gene TRBV10-3 combines with J gene TRBJ2-7; D perhaps matches TRBD2 (6 bases). V lost 2 bases and J 3 bases, leaving 14 bases between the germline ends. CDR1 and CDR2 (germline): ENHRY, SYGVKD. The CDR3 contains 15 residues. This CDR3 is CAISERLDRVYEQYV. The CDR3 DNA follows: TGTGCCATCAGTGAGCGACTAGACAGAGTCTACGAGCAGTACGTC.

There are a few counts of this clonotype. The J gene is TRBJ1-1, the V gene TRBV5-1, with D uncertain. Germline values: CDR1 SGHRS, CDR2 YFSETQ. The CDR3 is 13 residues long. V lost 0 bases and J 4 bases, leaving 7 bases between the germline ends. CDR3 sequence: CASSLVMRTEAFF. The CDR3 DNA is TGCGCCAGCAGCTTGGTAATGCGCACTGAAGCTTTCTTT.

The chain combines TRBV7-2 with TRBJ2-3; D is possibly TRBD1 (6 bases). Germline V lookup: CDR1 SGHTA, CDR2 FQGNSA. This CDR3 is 15 amino acids long. Trimming took 4 bases from V and 0 from J, leaving 11 bases between them. CDR3 coding DNA: TGTGCCAGCAGCTCAGGGACACCTAGCACAGATACGCAGTATTTT. This encodes CASSSGTPSTDTQYF. Based on the CDR3 plus reference TRBV7-2 and TRBJ2-3, the full variable domain is GAGVSQSPSNKVTEKGKDVELRCDPISGHTALYWYRQSLGQGLEFLIYFQGNSAPDKSGLPSDRFSAERTGGSVSTLTIQRTQQEDSAVYLCASSSGTPSTDTQYFGPGTRLTVL.

The chain employs TRBV7-8 and TRBJ1-5; D not certain. Germline assignment: CDR1 SGHVS and CDR2 FQNEAQ. The CDR3 covers 18 residues. The V gene lost 0 bases and the J gene lost 0 bases, with 15 bases spanning the gap. The CDR3 nucleotides are TGTGCCAGCAGCTTAGCGCCTTTATCGGGTTATAGCAATCAGCCCCAGCATTTT. The encoded protein is CASSLAPLSGYSNQPQHF.

This clonotype was observed a few times. The chain has TRBV21-1 and TRBJ1-1; the DNA was not compared with TRBD1, the D call given in the table. TRBV21-1 is reported as a pseudogene. The CDR3 is made up of 12 amino acids. CDR3: CASSKGNRETFF. The CDR3 DNA reads as TGTGCCAGCAGCAAAGGGAACAGGGAGACTTTCTTT.

This sequence joins TRBV7-2 and TRBJ2-7; D not resolved. Looked up from germline, CDR1 is SGHTA and CDR2 is FQGNSA. With 5 bases removed from V and 0 bases from J, the gap between germline ends came to 8 bases. CDR3 length: 13 residues. In DNA, the CDR3 is TGTGCCAGCAGCGCAGAGAGCTCCTACGAGCAGTACTTC. It encodes CASSAESSYEQYF.

The gene calls are TRBV12-3 or TRBV12-4 and TRBJ2-3; 12 bases fit TRBD2. Trimming took 7 bases from V and 5 from J; bases not matched to a gene: 16. This CDR3 is built from 18 residues. As DNA, the CDR3 is TGTGCCAGCACCTTTACTAGCGGGGGGACCTGGGGCGGAGATACGCAGTATTTT. As protein: CASTFTSGGTWGGDTQYF.

The chain has TRBV6-5 and TRBJ2-5; 7 bases agree with TRBD2. With 10 bases clipped from V and 2 bases from J, the junction kept 13 bases outside the gene matches. The CDR3 spans 15 residues. Germline-derived CDR1 and CDR2 are MNHEY and SVGAGI. The CDR3 DNA reads as TGTGCCACCACCGGGGCGGGGGTGCCACAAGAGACCCAGTACTTC. Encoded protein: CATTGAGVPQETQYF.

V gene TRBV7-2 combines with J gene TRBJ1-2, with a weak D call TRBD1 (6 bases). The germline gives CDR1 SGHTA, CDR2 FQGNSA. V lost 2 bases and J 5 bases, leaving 12 bases between the germline ends. The CDR3 length is 14 residues. The CDR3 here is CASSLRTALYGYTF. Here the CDR3 DNA reads TGTGCCAGCAGCTTAAGGACAGCTCTATATGGCTACACCTTC. The entire variable domain, with the rest obtained from reference TRBV7-2 and TRBJ1-2, is as follows: GAGVSQSPSNKVTEKGKDVELRCDPISGHTALYWYRQSLGQGLEFLIYFQGNSAPDKSGLPSDRFSAERTGGSVSTLTIQRTQQEDSAVYLCASSLRTALYGYTFGSGTRLTVV.

The J gene is TRBJ2-1, the V gene TRBV30; D is perhaps TRBD1 (5 bases). The CDR3 is 13 amino acids. The V end was cut by 0 bases, the J end by 9 bases, with 12 bases between. Germline assignment: CDR1 GTSNPN and CDR2 SVGIG (reference sequence). The CDR3 here is CAWSVQVTGEQFF. The CDR3 nucleotides read TGTGCCTGGAGTGTGCAAGTCACAGGTGAGCAGTTCTTC.

This clonotype appeared once. This chain uses TRBV15 with TRBJ2-5; D may be TRBD2 (6 bases). Trimming stripped 3 bases from V and 4 bases from J, with 15 bases between. Germline CDR1 and CDR2: LNHNV and YYDKDF (reference sequence). The CDR3 extends over 15 amino acids. CDR3 DNA sequence: TGTGCCACCAGCAGCGGCTTCGGGACTGGAGAGACCCAGTACTTC. Translating gives CATSSGFGTGETQYF.